Below, 30 T cell receptor beta chains from the same sample are listed, as sequenced in a study of cytomegalovirus exposure and HLA in healthy donors. The PCR made use of 60 Vbeta and 13 Jbeta primers. Profiled with immunoSEQ multiplex PCR; TCRdb holds only in-frame clones, not every one. This sample has some 140,000 clones; 75% to 85% occur once, and the top ten carry 4.5% to 7%. Sample: PBMCs. The receptors originated from a woman aged 40 to 50 in good health and CMV-seropositive.

The chain is built from TRBV29-1 and TRBJ2-1; D is uncertain. Germline V gene data show CDR1 as SQVTM and CDR2 as ANQGSEA. The CDR3 sequence is 15 residues long. V was clipped by 3 bases and J by 0 bases, with 12 bases between them. The CDR3: CSVEAVPGSYNEQFF. The CDR3 DNA reads as TGCAGCGTTGAGGCGGTCCCGGGCTCCTACAATGAGCAGTTCTTC.

The V and J genes are TRBV29-1 and TRBJ2-7; tentative D call: TRBD2 (6 bases). CDR3 length equals 12 residues. Trimming took 7 bases from V and 7 from J, leaving 17 bases between them. Per the germline V gene, CDR1 is SQVTM and CDR2 is ANQGSEA. DNA of the CDR3: TGCAGCGGTGCCTCGGGGGTAGGTGAGCAGTACTTC. Its protein is CSGASGVGEQYF.

This chain links TRBV7-3 with TRBJ2-1; D is perhaps TRBD1 (6 bases). CDR1 and CDR2 from the germline V gene are SGHTA and FQGTGA. This CDR3 region has 16 residues. The V and J ends lost 0 bases and 4 bases respectively, with 13 bases between them. Written as DNA, the CDR3 is TGTGCCAGCAGCTTAACAGAGAACAGGGTGTACAATGAGCAGTTCTTC. Residues: CASSLTENRVYNEQFF.

V is TRBV28 and J is TRBJ1-4; no clear D gene. The CDR3 has 15 residues. Between the trimmed V and J ends, which lost 3 bases and 7 bases, there was a span of 15 bases. CDR1 and CDR2 (germline): MDHEN, SYDVKM. CDR3 sequence: CASSFYRVLSEKLFF. DNA for the CDR3: TGTGCCAGCAGTTTTTATCGGGTTTTAAGTGAAAAACTGTTTTTT.

The V and J genes are TRBV7-2 and TRBJ2-1; 7 positions match TRBD2. The CDR3 has 16 amino acids. The germline gives CDR1 SGHTA, CDR2 FQGNSA. Germline trimming cut 1 base from V and 0 bases from J; bases unmatched to any gene: 3. The DNA of the CDR3 is TGTGCCAGCAGCTTAGTAGTAGCGGGCTCCTACAATGAGCAGTTCTTC. Translated, it gives CASSLVVAGSYNEQFF.

This chain uses TRBV18 with TRBJ1-5, with 9 bases fitting TRBD1. The J segment lost 7 bases and the V segment lost 6 bases, leaving 7 bases of the junction unmatched. Germline lookup yields CDR1 KGHSH and CDR2 LQKENI. The CDR3 consists of 14 residues. CDR3 residues: CASSRDRAEQPQHF. The CDR3 nucleotides are TGTGCCAGCTCGAGGGACAGGGCGGAGCAGCCCCAGCATTTT.

The rearrangement links TRBV5-1 to TRBJ2-2; 13 positions agree with TRBD2. The CDR3 extends over 17 amino acids. J gave up 6 bases and V 4 bases, and 9 bases lay outside the gene matches. Germline lookup yields CDR1 SGHRS and CDR2 YFSETQ. This CDR3 is CASSLWTSGSRAGELFF. Here the CDR3 DNA reads TGCGCCAGCAGCCTGTGGACTAGCGGGAGTAGGGCCGGGGAGCTGTTTTTT.

This chain joins TRBV7-9 and TRBJ1-5; D remains ambiguous. V was trimmed by 5 bases and J by 4 bases, leaving 6 bases between them. Germline V gene sequence: CDR1 SEHNR, CDR2 FQNEAQ (reference sequence). CDR3 length: 12 amino acids. The CDR3 DNA reads as TGTGCCAGCAGCCGTAATAATCAGCCCCAGCATTTT. This sequence encodes CASSRNNQPQHF.

The chain carries TRBV5-1 and TRBJ2-7, with TRBD1 identical over 9 bases. This CDR3 contains 15 residues. After removal of 5 bases from V and 5 bases from J, the junction contained 11 bases not matched to a gene. Germline CDR1 SGHRS, CDR2 YFSETQ. DNA of the CDR3: TGCGCCAGCAGTGGGTGGGGGACAGGGCGTCACGAGCAGTACTTC. It translates to CASSGWGTGRHEQYF.

The V gene is TRBV7-2, the J gene TRBJ1-5, with a tentative D call TRBD1 (6 bases). V lost 1 base and J lost 7, with 23 bases in between. The CDR3 has 18 amino acids. Germline-derived CDR1 and CDR2 are SGHTA and FQGNSA. CDR3 nucleotides: TGTGCCAGCAGCTTAGGTGTCGGGACATCAGAAATCAAGCAGCCCCAGCATTTT. Its protein product is CASSLGVGTSEIKQPQHF.

The J gene is TRBJ2-7, the V gene TRBV2; D possibly corresponds to TRBD2 (5 bases). Trimming shortened V by 6 bases and J by 2 bases, and 8 bases separated the two germline ends. CDR1 is SNHLY, CDR2 FYNNEI, per germline. This CDR3 region has 12 residues. The CDR3 here is CASSAGTYEQYF. CDR3 coding DNA: TGTGCCAGCAGCGCCGGGACCTACGAGCAGTACTTC.

The CDR3 sequence is CASSSTTGGLYNEQFF. The CDR3 DNA follows: TGCGCCAGCAGCTCGACGACAGGGGGACTCTACAATGAGCAGTTCTTC. The chain uses TRBV5-1 and TRBJ2-1, with 9 nucleotides matching TRBD1. V gave up 3 bases and J gave up 3 bases; unmatched junction bases: 7. The CDR3 is 16 residues long. Per germline, CDR1 SGHRS and CDR2 YFSETQ.

The sample holds a few counts of this clone. The chain joins TRBV2 to TRBJ1-2, with TRBD1 as a possible D gene (5 bases). The CDR3 runs 12 residues. Per germline, CDR1 SNHLY and CDR2 FYNNEI. The V and J ends lost 8 bases and 6 bases respectively, with 13 bases between them. CDR3 residues: CASSYRLHGYTF. CDR3 sequence (DNA): TGTGCCAGCTCGTACAGGCTCCATGGCTACACCTTC.

The chain employs TRBV7-8 and TRBJ1-5; possibly TRBD1 for D (5 bases). CDR1 is SGHVS, CDR2 FQNEAQ, per germline. The CDR3 is 16 residues long. The V and J ends lost 5 bases and 0 bases respectively, with 14 bases between them. CDR3 nucleotides: TGTGCCAGCAGCCGTGACCCGGGACTTAGCAATCAGCCCCAGCATTTT. Its protein product is CASSRDPGLSNQPQHF.

This chain uses TRBV9 with TRBJ2-7; 12 positions match TRBD2. CDR1 SGDLS and CDR2 YYNGEE come from the germline V gene. The V segment lost 0 bases and the J segment 2 bases; nucleotides outside the gene matches: 0. The CDR3 has 15 residues. CDR3 in amino acids: CASSVGTSGAYEQYF. The CDR3 DNA is TGTGCCAGCAGCGTAGGGACTAGCGGGGCCTACGAGCAGTACTTC.

Only one count was recorded for this clone. This chain joins TRBV5-4 and TRBJ1-2; TRBD1 agrees at 9 bases. The germline CDR1 and CDR2 sequences are SGHNT and YYREEE (reference sequence). After removal of 5 bases from V and 2 bases from J, the junction contained 4 bases not matched to a gene. This CDR3 spans 14 amino acids. Here the CDR3 reads CASSGGTGNYGYTF. As DNA, the CDR3 is TGTGCCAGCAGTGGGGGGACAGGGAACTATGGCTACACCTTC.

This clone was detected only once. This rearrangement joins TRBV9 to TRBJ2-5, with TRBD2 matching 9 bases. The germline V gene has CDR1 SGDLS and CDR2 YYNGEE. The CDR3 sequence is 15 residues long. The junction had 8 bases not matched to a gene; V was cut back by 3 bases and J by 5 bases. CDR3 sequence reads: CASSETIAGEETQYF. The CDR3 DNA reads as TGTGCCAGCAGCGAAACTATAGCGGGAGAGGAGACCCAGTACTTC.

The rearrangement uses TRBV30 and TRBJ2-7; 8 bases line up with TRBD1. CDR1 and CDR2 (germline): GTSNPN, SVGIG (reference sequence). V shed 4 bases and J 1 base; nucleotides not matched to a gene: 6. CDR3 length: 14 residues. The CDR3, as DNA: TGTGCCTGGACGGACAGGGCCGGATCCTACGAGCAGTACTTC. Its translation: CAWTDRAGSYEQYF.

The chain links TRBV29-1 to TRBJ2-7; D is possibly TRBD1 (6 bases). The length of the CDR3 is 12 residues. V dropped 6 bases and J dropped 2 bases, with 11 bases sitting between them. Looked up from germline, CDR1 is SQVTM and CDR2 is ANQGSEA. Written as DNA, the CDR3 is TGCAGCGTAGCGGACAGAGCCTACGAGCAGTACTTC. Its translation: CSVADRAYEQYF.

The chain employs TRBV7-9 and TRBJ2-7, with 16 bases fitting TRBD2. Germline CDR1 is SEHNR and CDR2 is FQNEAQ (reference sequence). Trimming at V came to 5 bases and at J to 7 bases, leaving 14 bases not matched to a gene. The CDR3 is 18 amino acids. DNA of the CDR3: TGTGCCAGCAGCCCCGGGACTAGCGGGAGGGCCGGATATGAGGAGCAGTACTTC. Protein product: CASSPGTSGRAGYEEQYF. The whole variable domain, remainder taken from reference TRBV7-9 and TRBJ2-7, is DTGVSQNPRHKITKRGQNVTFRCDPISEHNRLYWYRQTLGQGPEFLTYFQNEAQLEKSRLLSDRFSAERPKGSFSTLEIQRTEQGDSAMYLCASSPGTSGRAGYEEQYFGPGTRLTVT.

The chain carries TRBV30 and TRBJ2-1; a possible D gene is TRBD2 (5 bases). V lost 0 bases and J lost 1, with 13 bases in between. There are 16 residues in the CDR3. Germline values: CDR1 GTSNPN, CDR2 SVGIG (reference sequence). CDR3 in DNA: TGTGCCTGGAGTGTTTGGGAGCCCCGTTCCTACAATGAGCAGTTCTTC. Protein: CAWSVWEPRSYNEQFF.

The chain combines TRBV19 with TRBJ1-2; the match to TRBD1 covers 11 bases. Germline V gene lookup returns CDR1 LNHDA and CDR2 SQIVND (reference sequence). The CDR3 contains 15 residues. The trim removed 4 bases at V and 7 bases at J, leaving 8 bases unmatched. The DNA of the CDR3 is TGTGCCAGTAGTACCAATGGACAGGGGGCAAGTGGCTACACCTTC. Encoded protein: CASSTNGQGASGYTF. The full variable domain, its missing parts supplied by reference TRBV19 and TRBJ1-2, is DGGITQSPKYLFRKEGQNVTLSCEQNLNHDAMYWYRQDPGQGLRLIYYSQIVNDFQKGDIAEGYSVSREKKESFPLTVTSAQKNPTAFYLCASSTNGQGASGYTFGSGTRLTVV.

This rearrangement joins TRBV7-9 to TRBJ1-4; D possibly corresponds to TRBD1 (5 bases). Germline V gene sequence: CDR1 SEHNR, CDR2 FQNEAQ (reference sequence). The CDR3 covers 15 residues. The germline V and J ends were trimmed by 1 base and 5 bases, with 11 bases remaining between them. CDR3 sequence reads: CASSLGAGGNEKLFF. CDR3 nucleotide sequence: TGTGCCAGCAGCTTAGGGGCCGGGGGAAATGAAAAACTGTTTTTT.

The chain links TRBV18 to TRBJ2-6, with D maybe TRBD2 (5 bases). The CDR3 loop spans 15 amino acids. From germline, CDR1 is KGHSH and CDR2 LQKENI. V gave up 1 base and J gave up 4 bases, with 8 bases separating them. CDR3: CASSPRTSGANVLTF. The CDR3 DNA sequence: TGTGCCAGCTCACCACGGACTTCCGGGGCCAACGTCCTGACTTTC.

The gene calls are TRBV7-9 and TRBJ1-1; D not certain. V was trimmed by 1 base and J by 3 bases, leaving 12 bases between them. The CDR3 is made up of 15 amino acids. Germline V gene lookup returns CDR1 SEHNR and CDR2 FQNEAQ (reference sequence). DNA for the CDR3: TGTGCCAGCAGCTTAGGGGCGAGTGGGTACACTGAAGCTTTCTTT. Its translation is CASSLGASGYTEAFF.

The V gene is TRBV11-2, the J gene TRBJ2-3; TRBD2 aligns across 9 bases. The germline V gene has CDR1 SGHAT and CDR2 FQNNGV. V shed 1 base, J shed 6 bases, and the junction held 8 bases outside the gene matches. This CDR3 region has 16 residues. The CDR3 nucleotides are TGTGCCAGCAGCTTAGGTAGTAGCGGGGGCCTGGATACGCAGTATTTT. This sequence encodes CASSLGSSGGLDTQYF.

This chain joins TRBV12-5 and TRBJ1-1; D unresolved. The germline gives CDR1 LGHNT, CDR2 FRNRAP. The CDR3 totals 13 residues. The V end lost 2 bases, the J end lost 4 bases, and 8 bases lay between the germline ends. The chain's CDR3 is CASGLQASTEAFF. The CDR3 DNA is TGTGCTAGTGGTTTGCAAGCGTCCACTGAAGCTTTCTTT. The full variable domain, completed using reference TRBV12-5 and TRBJ1-1, is DARVTQTPRHKVTEMGQEVTMRCQPILGHNTVFWYRQTMMQGLELLAYFRNRAPLDDSGMPKDRFSAEMPDATLATLKIQPSEPRDSAVYFCASGLQASTEAFFGQGTRLTVV.

This chain uses TRBV19 with TRBJ2-7; D possibly corresponds to TRBD2 (5 bases). This CDR3 has 13 residues. Germline values: CDR1 LNHDA, CDR2 SQIVND (reference sequence). V gave up 6 bases and J gave up 6 bases, with 15 bases separating them. CDR3 sequence: CASSSDFPGEQYF. The CDR3 region has the DNA TGTGCCAGTAGCTCGGACTTTCCTGGCGAGCAGTACTTC.

The chain is built from TRBV30 and TRBJ2-3; 14 positions match TRBD2. The length of the CDR3 is 16 residues. Germline trimming cut 1 base from V and 6 bases from J; bases unmatched to any gene: 6. CDR1 GTSNPN and CDR2 SVGIG come from the germline V gene (reference sequence). The CDR3 is CAWSGLGTSGSDTQYF. In DNA form, the CDR3 reads TGTGCCTGGAGTGGTCTTGGGACTAGCGGGAGTGATACGCAGTATTTT.

This clone was observed a single time. The V call is TRBV6-1, the J call TRBJ1-1; possibly TRBD1 for D (5 bases). V was cut by 3 bases and J by 0 bases, with 8 bases left in between. The CDR3 spans 14 residues. Germline CDR1 MNHNS, CDR2 SASEGT. The CDR3 DNA is TGTGCCAGCAGTGATAACAGGCTGAACACTGAAGCTTTCTTT. Its translation: CASSDNRLNTEAFF.